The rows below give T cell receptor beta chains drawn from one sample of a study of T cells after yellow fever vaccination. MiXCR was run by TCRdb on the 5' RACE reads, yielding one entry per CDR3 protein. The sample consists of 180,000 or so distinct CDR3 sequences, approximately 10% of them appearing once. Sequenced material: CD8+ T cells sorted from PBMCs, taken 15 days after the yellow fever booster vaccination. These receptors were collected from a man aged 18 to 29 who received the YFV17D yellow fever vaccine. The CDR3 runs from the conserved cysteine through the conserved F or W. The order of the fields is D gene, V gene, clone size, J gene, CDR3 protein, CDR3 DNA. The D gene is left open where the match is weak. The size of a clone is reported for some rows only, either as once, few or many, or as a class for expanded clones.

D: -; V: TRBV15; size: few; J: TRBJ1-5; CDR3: CATSRRVQGSQPQHF; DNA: TGTGCCACCAGCAGGAGAGTCCAGGGATCTCAGCCCCAGCATTTT
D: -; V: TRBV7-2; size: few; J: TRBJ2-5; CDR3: CASSLGAGGPQETQYF; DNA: TGTGCCAGCAGCTTAGGGGCCGGGGGGCCACAAGAGACCCAGTACTTC
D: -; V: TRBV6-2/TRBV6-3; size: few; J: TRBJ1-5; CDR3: CASSLRSLQPQHF; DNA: TGTGCCAGCAGTTTACGGAGCCTTCAGCCCCAGCATTTT
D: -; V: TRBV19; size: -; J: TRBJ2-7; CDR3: CASRGTPFSYEQYF; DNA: TGTGCCAGCCGGGGCACGCCATTCTCCTACGAGCAGTACTTC
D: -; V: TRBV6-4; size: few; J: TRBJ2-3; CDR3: CASSDSGANTQYF; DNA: TGTGCCAGCAGTGACTCGGGGGCAAATACGCAGTATTTT
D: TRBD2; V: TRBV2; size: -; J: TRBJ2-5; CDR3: CASSAGTSGGSQETQYF; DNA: TGTGCCAGCAGTGCTGGGACTAGCGGGGGAAGCCAAGAGACCCAGTACTTC
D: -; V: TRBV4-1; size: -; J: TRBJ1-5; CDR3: CASSPKLPRAAYSNQPQHF; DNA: TGCGCCAGCAGCCCCAAGCTCCCTAGGGCAGCATATAGCAATCAGCCCCAGCATTTT
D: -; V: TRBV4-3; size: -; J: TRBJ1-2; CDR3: CASSQDRTAGANYGYTF; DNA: TGCGCCAGCAGCCAAGATCGCACTGCAGGAGCTAACTATGGCTACACCTTC
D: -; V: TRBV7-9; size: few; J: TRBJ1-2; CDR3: CASISSGDYGYTF; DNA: TGTGCCAGCATCTCCAGTGGCGACTATGGCTACACCTTC
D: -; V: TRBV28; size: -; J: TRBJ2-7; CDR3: CASSLLPGYEQYF; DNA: TGTGCCAGCAGCTTACTCCCGGGTTACGAGCAGTACTTC
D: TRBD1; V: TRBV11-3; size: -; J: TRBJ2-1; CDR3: CASSQSRTGLYNEQFF; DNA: TGTGCCAGCAGCCAATCCCGGACAGGGCTCTACAATGAGCAGTTCTTC
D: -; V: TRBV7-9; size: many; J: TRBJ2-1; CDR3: CAGSRGATYNEQFF; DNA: TGTGCCGGAAGCAGGGGAGCTACCTACAATGAGCAGTTCTTC
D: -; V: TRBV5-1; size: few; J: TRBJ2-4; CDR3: CASSLGWGAKNIQYF; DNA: TGCGCCAGCAGCTTGGGCTGGGGAGCCAAAAACATTCAGTACTTC
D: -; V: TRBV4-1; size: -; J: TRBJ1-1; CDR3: CASSQLGTGYMNTEAFF; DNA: TGCGCCAGCAGCCAACTGGGGACGGGCTACATGAACACTGAAGCTTTCTTT
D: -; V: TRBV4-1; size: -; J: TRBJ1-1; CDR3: CASSLRGGNTEAFF; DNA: TGCGCCAGCAGCCTACGTGGGGGGAACACTGAAGCTTTCTTT
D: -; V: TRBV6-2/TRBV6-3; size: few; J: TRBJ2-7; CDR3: CASGSVGAEQYF; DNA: TGTGCCAGCGGATCGGTCGGAGCGGAGCAGTACTTC
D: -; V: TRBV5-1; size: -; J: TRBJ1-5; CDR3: CASSLGTLDEPQHF; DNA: TGCGCCAGCAGCTTAGGGACCTTGGATGAGCCCCAGCATTTT
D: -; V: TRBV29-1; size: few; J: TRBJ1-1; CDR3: CSVEGMTEAFF; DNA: TGCAGCGTTGAAGGGATGACTGAAGCTTTCTTT
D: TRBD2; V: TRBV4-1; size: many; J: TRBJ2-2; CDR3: CASSLAWGGGPSGTGELFF; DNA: TGCGCCAGCAGCCTCGCTTGGGGCGGGGGTCCCTCTGGAACCGGGGAGCTGTTTTTT
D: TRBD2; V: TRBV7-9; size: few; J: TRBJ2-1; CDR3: CASSFSGGINEQFF; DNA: TGTGCCAGCAGCTTTAGCGGGGGGATAAATGAGCAGTTCTTC
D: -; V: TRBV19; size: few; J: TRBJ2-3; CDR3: CATRLGTTSTDTQYF; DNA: TGTGCCACACGGTTGGGGACCACTAGCACAGATACGCAGTATTTT
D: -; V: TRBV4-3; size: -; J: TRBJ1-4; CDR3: CASSQDGGNEKLFF; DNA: TGCGCCAGCAGCCAAGATGGAGGCAATGAAAAACTGTTTTTT
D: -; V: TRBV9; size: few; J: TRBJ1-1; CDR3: CASGPGGNTEAFF; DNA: TGTGCCAGCGGACCTGGGGGTAACACTGAAGCTTTCTTT
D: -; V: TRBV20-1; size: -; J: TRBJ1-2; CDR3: CSARDVRHYGYTF; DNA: TGCAGTGCTAGGGACGTTCGTCACTATGGCTACACCTTC
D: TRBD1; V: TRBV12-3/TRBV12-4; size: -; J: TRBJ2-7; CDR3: CASSSPGTASYEQYF; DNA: TGTGCCAGCAGTTCCCCCGGGACAGCTAGTTACGAGCAGTACTTC
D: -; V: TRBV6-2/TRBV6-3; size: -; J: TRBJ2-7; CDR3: CASSVQETYEQYF; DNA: TGTGCCAGCAGTGTACAAGAGACCTACGAGCAGTACTTC
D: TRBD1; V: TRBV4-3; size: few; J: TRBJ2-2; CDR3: CASSPIQGAGGELFF; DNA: TGCGCCAGCAGCCCTATTCAGGGGGCCGGCGGGGAGCTGTTTTTT
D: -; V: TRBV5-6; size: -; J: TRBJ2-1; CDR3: CASSLGQGNLQFF; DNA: TGTGCCAGCAGCTTAGGGCAGGGGAATTTGCAGTTCTTC
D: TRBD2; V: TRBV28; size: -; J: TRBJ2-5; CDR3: CAGSFAGGRETQYF; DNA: TGTGCCGGATCTTTCGCGGGGGGGCGAGAGACCCAGTACTTC
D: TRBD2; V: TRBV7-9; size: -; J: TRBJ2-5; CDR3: CASSLAYQRGGRETQYF; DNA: TGTGCCAGCAGCTTAGCGTACCAGCGGGGGGGCCGGGAGACCCAGTACTTC
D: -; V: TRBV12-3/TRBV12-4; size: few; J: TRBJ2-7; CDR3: CASSLPTFAHYEQYF; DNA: TGTGCCAGCAGTTTACCCACTTTTGCACACTACGAGCAGTACTTC
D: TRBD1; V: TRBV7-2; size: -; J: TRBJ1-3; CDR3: CASSLEVQGAGNTIYF; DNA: TGTGCCAGCAGCTTAGAGGTACAGGGGGCTGGAAACACCATATATTTT
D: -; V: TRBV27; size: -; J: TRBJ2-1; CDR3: CASSSLGNEQFF; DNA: TGTGCCAGCAGTTCGCTAGGGAATGAGCAGTTCTTC
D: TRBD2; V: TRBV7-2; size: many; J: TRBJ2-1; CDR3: CASSPGLAGANEQFF; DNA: TGTGCCAGCAGCCCGGGACTAGCGGGGGCCAATGAGCAGTTCTTC
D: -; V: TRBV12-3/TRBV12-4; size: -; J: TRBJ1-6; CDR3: CASSGGTPLHF; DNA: TGTGCCAGCAGTGGGGGAACACCCCTCCACTTT
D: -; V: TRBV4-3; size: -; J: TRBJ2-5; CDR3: CASSQDVEQETQYF; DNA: TGCGCCAGCAGCCAAGATGTGGAACAAGAGACCCAGTACTTC
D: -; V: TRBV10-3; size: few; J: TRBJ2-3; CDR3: CAISSPGYRTDTQYF; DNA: TGTGCCATCAGTTCTCCGGGCTACCGCACAGATACGCAGTATTTT
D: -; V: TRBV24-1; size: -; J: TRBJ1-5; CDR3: CATSDLRTGPFNQPQHF; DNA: TGTGCCACCAGTGATTTGCGTACAGGTCCTTTCAATCAGCCCCAGCATTTT
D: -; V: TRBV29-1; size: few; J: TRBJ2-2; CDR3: CSVEGGSPGELFF; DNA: TGCAGCGTTGAAGGGGGCAGTCCCGGGGAGCTGTTTTTT
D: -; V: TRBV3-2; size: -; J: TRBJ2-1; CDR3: CASSQDPGRYNEQFF; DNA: TGTGCCAGCAGCCAAGATCCGGGCCGGTACAATGAGCAGTTCTTC
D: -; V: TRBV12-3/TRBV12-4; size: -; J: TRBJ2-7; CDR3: CASSNSYEQYF; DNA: TGTGCCAGCAGCAACTCCTACGAGCAGTACTTC
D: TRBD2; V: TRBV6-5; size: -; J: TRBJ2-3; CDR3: CASSYSMLAGGTDTQYF; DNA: TGTGCCAGCAGTTACTCGATGCTAGCGGGGGGGACAGATACGCAGTATTTT
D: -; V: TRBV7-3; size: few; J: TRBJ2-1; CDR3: CASSIPYNEQFF; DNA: TGTGCCAGCAGTATCCCGTACAATGAGCAGTTCTTC
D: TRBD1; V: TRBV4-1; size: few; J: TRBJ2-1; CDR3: CASSQDLFQGVTFGEQFF; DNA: TGCGCCAGCAGCCAAGATCTTTTTCAGGGGGTAACTTTCGGTGAGCAGTTCTTC
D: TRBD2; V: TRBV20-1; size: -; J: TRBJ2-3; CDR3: CSARTSGRTDTQYF; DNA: TGCAGTGCCCGGACTAGCGGGCGCACAGATACGCAGTATTTT
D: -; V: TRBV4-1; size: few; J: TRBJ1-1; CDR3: CASSPGRGLDTEAFF; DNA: TGCGCCAGCAGCCCGGGACGGGGGTTGGACACTGAAGCTTTCTTT
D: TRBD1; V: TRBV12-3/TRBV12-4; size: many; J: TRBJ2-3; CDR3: CASSHRGGDTQYF; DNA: TGTGCCAGCAGTCACAGGGGCGGGGATACGCAGTATTTT
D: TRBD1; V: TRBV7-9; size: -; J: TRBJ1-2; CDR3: CASTGQGPYTF; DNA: TGTGCCAGCACCGGACAGGGGCCATACACCTTC